The source of this TCR beta chain is a study of blood T cell repertoires in COVID-19. About the study: Sources were T cells, B-cell-depleted T cells, or PBMCs; the material itself was cDNA or gDNA.

V was shortened by 6 bases and J by 0 bases, with 18 bases between the two germline ends. Germline CDR1 is SGHDN and CDR2 is FVKESK. The CDR3 consists of 17 residues. Repertoires were generated with immunoSEQ multiplex PCR, while TCRdb's copy carries only in-frame clones and drops some. The sample lists more than 250,000 clones, 86% seen once, with around 1.7% in the top ten. The sequence derives from a woman in her 50s with acute or convalescent COVID-19. The specimen was peripheral blood. V and J are TRBV14 and TRBJ2-1; a possible D gene is TRBD2 (5 bases). The CDR3 DNA is TGTGCCAGCAGGTCCCAATCATCGGGGAGCTCCTACAATGAGCAGTTCTTC. As protein: CASRSQSSGSSYNEQFF.